This passage covers 29 T cell receptor beta chains from one sample sequenced in a study of blood T cells in healthy people across ages. It was with a sample-barcoded 5' primer and a J-beta primer mix that a second PCR of roughly 6 to 12 cycles was run. TCRdb reprocessed the 5' RACE reads with MiXCR, giving one entry per CDR3 protein. The sample lists roughly 860,000 distinct CDR3 sequences; 55% to 65% were seen once. The sequencing input was blood. The receptors shown here come from a man aged 25 to 40 in good health.

The chain couples TRBV28 to TRBJ1-5; a possible D gene is TRBD1 (5 bases). The germline V gene encodes CDR1 MDHEN and CDR2 SYDVKM. The CDR3 covers 14 residues. The V end was cut by 7 bases, the J end by 5 bases, with 15 bases between. CDR3 coding DNA: TGTGCCAGCATAAGGCAGGGCGGGCATCAGCCCCAGCATTTT. It translates to CASIRQGGHQPQHF. Supplemented by reference TRBV28 and TRBJ1-5, the full variable domain reads DVKVTQSSRYLVKRTGEKVFLECVQDMDHENMFWYRQDPGLGLRLIYFSYDVKMKEKGDIPEGYSVSREKKERFSLILESASTNQTSMYLCASIRQGGHQPQHFGDGTRLSIL.

V and J are TRBV21-1 and TRBJ2-7; TRBD1 reflects the table's D call only, with no check against the DNA. TRBV21-1 counts as a pseudogene. CDR3 length: 14 amino acids. The CDR3 DNA reads as TGTGCCAGCATCAGCCGGGACAGGGATCCCGAGCAGTACTTC. Protein: CASISRDRDPEQYF.

The rearrangement uses TRBV9 and TRBJ2-3, with TRBD2 as a possible D gene (5 bases). The length of the CDR3 is 15 residues. Trimming left V 0 bases short and J 6 bases short, with 14 bases between. Germline V gene lookup returns CDR1 SGDLS and CDR2 YYNGEE. The CDR3 DNA reads as TGTGCCAGCAGCGTAGGTCTAGCCGGTGTGGATACGCAGTATTTT. Protein product: CASSVGLAGVDTQYF.

The V and J genes are TRBV7-9 and TRBJ2-3; the match to TRBD2 covers 9 bases. In germline, CDR1 is SEHNR, CDR2 FQNEAQ (reference sequence). The CDR3 covers 16 residues. The ends lost 5 bases at V and 5 bases at J; junction bases unmatched: 11. The CDR3 region is CASSQRGSGGKDTQYF. The CDR3 nucleotides are TGTGCCAGCAGCCAACGGGGTAGCGGGGGAAAAGATACGCAGTATTTT.

Comment on this clonotype: This may be a read error: a much more frequent sequence differs by one nucleotide. This chain links TRBV7-2 with TRBJ2-7; perhaps TRBD1 as D (5 bases). Trimming stripped 3 bases from V and 7 bases from J, with 16 bases between. The CDR3 contains 14 residues. Germline V lookup: CDR1 SGHTA, CDR2 FQGNSA. The CDR3: CASSFQTENNEQYF. In DNA, the CDR3 is TGTGCCAGCAGCTTCCAGACAGAGAACAATGAGCAGTACTTC. Filled out from reference TRBV7-2 and TRBJ2-7, the complete variable domain reads GAGVSQSPSNKVTEKGKDVELRCDPISGHTALYWYRQSLGQGLEFLIYFQGNSAPDKSGLPSDRFSAERTGGSVSTLTIQRTQQEDSAVYLCASSFQTENNEQYFGPGTRLTVT.

This chain links TRBV5-1 with TRBJ2-3; 14 bases agree with TRBD2. Germline CDR1 is SGHRS and CDR2 is YFSETQ. This CDR3 contains 18 residues. V shed 4 bases and J 2 bases; nucleotides not matched to a gene: 9. The CDR3 sequence: CASSLGLAGGDFTDTQYF. The CDR3 DNA is TGCGCCAGCAGCCTTGGACTAGCGGGGGGCGACTTCACAGATACGCAGTATTTT.

Only one count was recorded for this clonotype. The chain employs TRBV28 and TRBJ1-1, with a weak D call TRBD1 (5 bases). Trimming took off 1 base at V and 1 base at J, with 10 bases between the two ends. CDR1 is MDHEN, CDR2 SYDVKM, per germline. This CDR3 spans 15 amino acids. The DNA of the CDR3 is TGTGCCAGCAGTTTATTGCAGGGTCCGAACACTGAAGCTTTCTTT. It codes for CASSLLQGPNTEAFF.

The chain links TRBV20-1 to TRBJ2-4; weak D call: TRBD1 (6 bases). The J call is in doubt because the DNA end fits TRBJ2-7 better. The CDR3 is 13 residues long. Germline values: CDR1 DFQATT, CDR2 SNEGSKA (reference sequence). Written as DNA, the CDR3 is TGCAGTGCCATTCGACAGGACCTCTACGAGCAGTACTTC. Its protein is CSAIRQDLYEQYF.

The chain carries TRBV6-2 or TRBV6-3 and TRBJ2-4; TRBD2 is a possible D gene (5 bases). The J call may not be correct, given that the DNA end is closer to TRBJ2-7. The germline V gene has CDR1 MNHEY and CDR2 SVGEGT. The CDR3 totals 11 residues. The CDR3, as DNA: TGTGCCAGCAGTTGGCGGGACGAGCAGTACTTC. The encoded protein is CASSWRDEQYF.

The CDR3 DNA is TGTGCCACTCTCCCCGGACAGGGATACACAGATACGCAGTATTTT. Translation gives CATLPGQGYTDTQYF. The chain couples TRBV6-6 to TRBJ2-3, with TRBD1 matching over 8 bases. The V gene end was trimmed by 10 bases and the J gene end by 2 bases; junction bases not matched to a gene: 11. The CDR3 runs to 15 residues. Germline lookup yields CDR1 MNHNY and CDR2 SVGAGI (reference sequence).

This clonotype was observed a handful of times. Written as DNA, the CDR3 is TGCGCCAGCAGCTTGAGTAGGGACGAGGATACGCAGTATTTT. Protein: CASSLSRDEDTQYF. The V gene is TRBV5-1, the J gene TRBJ2-3; possibly TRBD1 or TRBD2 for D (5 bases each). Germline CDR1 and CDR2: SGHRS and YFSETQ. This CDR3 contains 14 residues. Trimming took off 1 base at V and 6 bases at J, with 12 bases between the two ends.

The chain combines TRBV7-9 with TRBJ2-7; D uncertain. There are 16 residues in the CDR3. The germline CDR1 and CDR2 sequences are SEHNR and FQNEAQ (reference sequence). V dropped 0 bases and J dropped 1 base, with 13 bases sitting between them. The DNA for the CDR3 is TGTGCCAGCAGCTTAGCGATGGGCACTGCATCCTACGAGCAGTACTTC. Encoded protein: CASSLAMGTASYEQYF. Full variable domain (missing parts from reference TRBV7-9 and TRBJ2-7): DTGVSQNPRHKITKRGQNVTFRCDPISEHNRLYWYRQTLGQGPEFLTYFQNEAQLEKSRLLSDRFSAERPKGSFSTLEIQRTEQGDSAMYLCASSLAMGTASYEQYFGPGTRLTVT.

The V and J genes are TRBV28 and TRBJ2-4, with D perhaps TRBD1 (5 bases). The better agreement between TRBJ2-5 and the DNA end casts doubt on the J call. Germline V gives CDR1 MDHEN, CDR2 SYDVKM. CDR3 size: 13 residues. The CDR3 DNA reads TGTGCCAGCACGACAGTTTCTGAAGAGACCCAGTACTTC. Its translation is CASTTVSEETQYF.

This clonotype has a handful of counts. J is TRBJ1-2 and V is TRBV4-3, with D maybe TRBD1 (5 bases). The CDR3 has 14 amino acids. With 1 base removed from V and 7 bases from J, the gap between germline ends came to 13 bases. Germline-derived CDR1 and CDR2 are LGHNA and YSLEER. Written as DNA, the CDR3 is TGCGCCAGCAGCCAAGTTGGTGGGGGGACTGGCTACACCTTC. This codes for CASSQVGGGTGYTF.

This clonotype was found once. The chain couples TRBV4-1 to TRBJ2-7; D remains ambiguous. The V and J ends lost 4 bases and 1 base respectively, with 14 bases between them. Germline V gives CDR1 MGHRA, CDR2 YSYEKL. CDR3 length: 15 amino acids. CDR3 residues: CASSPVVSFSYEQYF. CDR3 DNA: TGCGCCAGCAGCCCCGTAGTGAGCTTTTCCTACGAGCAGTACTTC.

This clonotype was recorded only once. The chain uses TRBV3-1 and TRBJ1-6, with 7 bases aligning to TRBD1. The CDR3 length is 16 residues. Germline CDR1 is LGHDT and CDR2 is YNNKEL (reference sequence). V lost 1 base and J lost 7; bases outside the gene matches: 7. CDR3 amino acids: CASSQGLGTANSPLHF. As DNA, the CDR3 is TGTGCCAGCAGCCAAGGGCTAGGGACAGCCAATTCACCCCTCCACTTT.

This sequence joins TRBV28 and TRBJ2-3; D may be TRBD1 (5 bases). This CDR3 has 13 amino acids. V lost 6 bases, J lost 2 bases, and 9 bases lay in between. CDR1 and CDR2 (germline): MDHEN, SYDVKM. DNA for the CDR3: TGTGCCAGCAGGCCCAGGGTCACAGATACGCAGTATTTT. Translation: CASRPRVTDTQYF.

The J gene is TRBJ2-1, the V gene TRBV11-2, with TRBD2 matching over 10 bases. The DNA end is a closer match to TRBJ2-7, so the J assignment may be wrong. The germline V gene encodes CDR1 SGHAT and CDR2 FQNNGV. The CDR3 has 15 amino acids. The DNA for the CDR3 is TGTGCCAGCAGCACCCCTAGCGGGGGCTACAATGAGCAGTACTTC. It yields the protein CASSTPSGGYNEQYF.

CDR3 DNA sequence: TGTGCCAGCAGCCAGGTCGGGCTCACTAATGAAAAACTGTTTTTT. Residues: CASSQVGLTNEKLFF. The chain couples TRBV7-2 to TRBJ1-4; D uncertain. Germline CDR1 SGHTA, CDR2 FQGNSA. The length of the CDR3 is 15 residues. V was trimmed by 5 bases and J by 2 bases, leaving 12 bases between them.

The count of this clonotype is one. This sequence joins TRBV9 and TRBJ2-4; TRBD1 agrees at 9 bases. Near its end, the DNA agrees better with TRBJ2-7, so the J call may be wrong. The CDR3 sequence is 14 residues long. Germline CDR1 reads SGDLS; CDR2 reads YYNGEE. The CDR3 here is CASGAGDREYEQYF. Written as DNA, the CDR3 is TGTGCCAGCGGGGCTGGGGACAGGGAGTACGAGCAGTACTTC.

The chain has TRBV5-1 and TRBJ2-5; D is uncertain. Looked up from germline, CDR1 is SGHRS and CDR2 is YFSETQ. The V gene lost 3 bases and the J gene lost 7 bases, with 7 bases spanning the gap. There are 11 residues in the CDR3. The chain's CDR3 is CASSSGVTQYF. For the CDR3, the DNA is TGCGCCAGCAGCTCTGGGGTGACCCAGTACTTC. Complete variable domain (other parts from reference TRBV5-1 and TRBJ2-5): KAGVTQTPRYLIKTRGQQVTLSCSPISGHRSVSWYQQTPGQGLQFLFEYFSETQRNKGNFPGRFSGRQFSNSRSEMNVSTLELGDSALYLCASSSGVTQYFGPGTRLLVL.

This clonotype was seen only once. The rearrangement links TRBV20-1 to TRBJ2-7; 9 positions match TRBD1. CDR3 length: 14 amino acids. CDR1 and CDR2 (germline): DFQATT, SNEGSKA (reference sequence). V was pared by 6 bases and J by 0 bases, with 6 bases of the junction left unmatched. The CDR3 protein is CSARGQGHSYEQYF. The CDR3 DNA reads as TGCAGTGCCCGCGGACAGGGGCACTCCTACGAGCAGTACTTC.

The CDR3 loop reads CASSLANPGQGIEKLFF. CDR3 nucleotide sequence: TGTGCCAGCAGCTTGGCTAACCCGGGACAGGGAATTGAAAAACTGTTTTTT. V usage is TRBV11-2 and J usage is TRBJ1-4; 9 nucleotides match TRBD1. Trimming took 3 bases from V and 7 from J; bases not matched to a gene: 12. Germline V lookup: CDR1 SGHAT, CDR2 FQNNGV. The CDR3 consists of 17 residues. The full variable domain, with the rest looked up from reference TRBV11-2 and TRBJ1-4, is EAGVAQSPRYKIIEKRQSVAFWCNPISGHATLYWYQQILGQGPKLLIQFQNNGVVDDSQLPKDRFSAERLKGVDSTLKIQPAKLEDSAVYLCASSLANPGQGIEKLFFGSGTQLSVL.

In this sample, this clonotype turned up a few times. This sequence joins TRBV4-1 and TRBJ2-7, with a possible D match to TRBD1 (6 bases). The germline V and J ends were trimmed by 1 base and 0 bases, with 10 bases remaining between them. The germline gives CDR1 MGHRA, CDR2 YSYEKL. The CDR3 is made up of 15 amino acids. The CDR3 DNA follows: TGCGCCAGCAGCCAAGCTACAGGGTACTCCTACGAGCAGTACTTC. Translating it yields CASSQATGYSYEQYF.

CDR3 bases: TGCAGCGTCGCTGCCGGCCGTTTTATGGAGCAGTACTTC. It specifies CSVAAGRFMEQYF. The chain recombines TRBV29-1 with TRBJ2-7, with unresolved D. The CDR3 loop spans 13 amino acids. Germline V gives CDR1 SQVTM, CDR2 ANQGSEA. Between the trimmed V and J ends, which lost 6 bases and 7 bases, there was a span of 19 bases.

The chain is built from TRBV2 and TRBJ2-7; 8 bases map to TRBD2. Germline values: CDR1 SNHLY, CDR2 FYNNEI. V shed 5 bases and J 2 bases; nucleotides not matched to a gene: 8. This CDR3 spans 15 amino acids. CDR3 nucleotides: TGTGCCAGCAGTCCCGGGAGGGGTCTTCCCTACGAGCAGTACTTC. Its translation is CASSPGRGLPYEQYF. Full variable domain (remainder filled in from reference TRBV2 and TRBJ2-7): EPEVTQTPSHQVTQMGQEVILRCVPISNHLYFYWYRQILGQKVEFLVSFYNNEISEKSEIFDDQFSVERPDGSNFTLKIRSTKLEDSAMYFCASSPGRGLPYEQYFGPGTRLTVT.

In its sample, this clonotype was seen a few times. The rearrangement links TRBV29-1 to TRBJ2-7; D is uncertain. Germline V gene data show CDR1 as SQVTM and CDR2 as ANQGSEA. V lost 6 bases and J 0 bases, leaving 6 bases between the germline ends. The CDR3 spans 11 residues. CDR3 DNA sequence: TGCAGCGTCCTCACCTCCTACGAGCAGTACTTC. This sequence encodes CSVLTSYEQYF.

V usage is TRBV13 and J usage is TRBJ1-2, with unresolved D. The CDR3 is 16 residues long. V was cut by 5 bases and J by 2 bases, with 18 bases left in between. Germline V gene lookup returns CDR1 PRHDT and CDR2 FYEKMQ (reference sequence). Here the CDR3 reads CASSGSLGRWNYGYTF. CDR3 DNA: TGTGCCAGCAGCGGAAGCCTAGGACGCTGGAACTATGGCTACACCTTC. The entire variable domain, with the rest obtained from reference TRBV13 and TRBJ1-2, is as follows: AAGVIQSPRHLIKEKRETATLKCYPIPRHDTVYWYQQGPGQDPQFLISFYEKMQSDKGSIPDRFSAQQFSDYHSELNMSSLELGDSALYFCASSGSLGRWNYGYTFGSGTRLTVV.

The rearrangement joins TRBV20-1 to TRBJ2-1, with unresolved D. Germline CDR1 is DFQATT and CDR2 is SNEGSKA (reference sequence). V lost 1 base and J lost 4, with 8 bases in between. This CDR3 is built from 13 residues. CDR3 coding DNA: TGCAGTGCTAGAGGCCGGGTTTACAATGAGCAGTTCTTC. This sequence encodes CSARGRVYNEQFF.